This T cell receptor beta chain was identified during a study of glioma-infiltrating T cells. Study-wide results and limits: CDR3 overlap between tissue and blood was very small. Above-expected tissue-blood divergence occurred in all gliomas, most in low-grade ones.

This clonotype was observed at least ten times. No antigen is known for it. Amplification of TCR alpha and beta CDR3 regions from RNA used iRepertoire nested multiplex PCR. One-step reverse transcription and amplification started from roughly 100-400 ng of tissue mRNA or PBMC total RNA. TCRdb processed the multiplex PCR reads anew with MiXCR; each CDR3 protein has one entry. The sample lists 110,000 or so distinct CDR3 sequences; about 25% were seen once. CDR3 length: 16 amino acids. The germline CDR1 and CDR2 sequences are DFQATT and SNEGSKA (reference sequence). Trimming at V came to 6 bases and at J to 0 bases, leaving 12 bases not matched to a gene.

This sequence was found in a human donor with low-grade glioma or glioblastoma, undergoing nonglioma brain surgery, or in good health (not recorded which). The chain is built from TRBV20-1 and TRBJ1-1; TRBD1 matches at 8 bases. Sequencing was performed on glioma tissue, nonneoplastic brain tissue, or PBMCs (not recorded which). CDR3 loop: CSASDRGDNMNTEAFF. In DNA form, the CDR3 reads TGCAGTGCGTCAGACAGGGGCGATAATATGAACACTGAAGCTTTCTTT.